This TCR beta chain was recovered during a study of beta chain features in type 1 diabetes. About the study: No patient-donor differences in age, gender, total cells or subset yield.

Findings and caveats of the study: Individuals with type 1 diabetes displayed fewer insertions and more deletions at VDJ junctions. Across all four CD4+ subsets, people with type 1 diabetes showed modestly shorter TCRB CDR3s. Within patients, naive, central memory and Treg TCRB repertoires seemed more similar than within healthy donors.

All of the isolated RNA was reverse transcribed, so expressed TCRB transcripts were sequenced. Sequencing used immunoSEQ multiplex PCR; TCRdb keeps in-frame clones, though not all of them. The sample includes roughly 330,000 clones, approximately 15% seen only once; the top ten take approximately 0.016%. This clone was counted between two and nine times. The antigen is undetermined. CDR1 GTSNPN and CDR2 SVGIG come from the germline V gene (reference sequence). The CDR3 has 12 residues. V lost 0 bases and J lost 10, with 12 bases in between. Material for sequencing was naive CD4+ T cells from blood. The V and J genes are TRBV30 and TRBJ1-1; D uncertain. The sequence was collected from a woman between 18 and 29 years old with type 1 diabetes. CDR3 sequence: CAWSVPAPGAFF. The CDR3 DNA reads as TGTGCCTGGAGTGTACCTGCCCCGGGAGCTTTCTTT.